The sequence of this T cell receptor beta chain was determined in a study of blood T cell repertoires in COVID-19. Study background: Acute and convalescent COVID-19 samples came from the United States, Italy and Spain. From T cells, B-cell-depleted T cells, or PBMCs came the material, which was cDNA or gDNA.

Seattle enrolled patients during active infection and tracked them longitudinally. This CDR3 comprises 15 residues. CDR1 and CDR2 (germline): LNHDA, SQIVND (reference sequence). Unmatched junction bases numbered 7, after V lost 3 bases and J lost 6 bases. In the original workflow: Estimation of nucleated cell counts relied on the amplification of reference gene primers. Sequencing was performed with immunoSEQ multiplex PCR; in TCRdb, only in-frame clones are kept and a portion is missing. V and J calls and clone size are given by that table; D and trimming were obtained from the DNA. This sample has under 85,000 clones, with roughly 80% found just once.

The material sequenced was peripheral blood. The sequence derives from a man younger than 40 with COVID-19, enrolled during active disease. The V call is TRBV19, the J call TRBJ1-1; TRBD1 aligns across 10 bases. The CDR3 region is CASSITGTGDSEAFF. The CDR3 region has the DNA TGTGCCAGTAGTATTACGGGGACAGGGGATTCTGAAGCTTTCTTT.